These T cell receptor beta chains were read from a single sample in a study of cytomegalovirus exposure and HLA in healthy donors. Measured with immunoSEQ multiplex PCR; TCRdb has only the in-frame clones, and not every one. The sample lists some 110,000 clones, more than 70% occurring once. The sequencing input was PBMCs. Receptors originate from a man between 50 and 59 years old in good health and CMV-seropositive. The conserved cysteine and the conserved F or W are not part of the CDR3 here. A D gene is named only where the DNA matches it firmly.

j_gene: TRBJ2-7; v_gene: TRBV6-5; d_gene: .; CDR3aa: ASSYRRGAYEQY
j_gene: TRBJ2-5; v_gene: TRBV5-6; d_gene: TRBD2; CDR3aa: ASSRPERTSVRETQY
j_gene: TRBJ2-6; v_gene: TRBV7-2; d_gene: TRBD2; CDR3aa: ASSFSGLVGANVLT
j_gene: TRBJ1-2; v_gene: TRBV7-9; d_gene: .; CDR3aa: ASSLGWSDGYT
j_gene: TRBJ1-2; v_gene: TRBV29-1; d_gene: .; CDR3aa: SVEWGGNYGYT
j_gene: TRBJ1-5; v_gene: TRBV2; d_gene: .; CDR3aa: ASSAQANQPQH
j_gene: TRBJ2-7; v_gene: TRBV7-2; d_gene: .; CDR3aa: ASSLIFGREQY
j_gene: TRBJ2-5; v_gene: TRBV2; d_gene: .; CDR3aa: ASRQVLTQETQY
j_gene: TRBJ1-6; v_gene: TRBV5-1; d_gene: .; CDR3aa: ASSLGQLESPLH
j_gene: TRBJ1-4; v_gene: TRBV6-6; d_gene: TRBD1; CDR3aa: ASTDRGGTNEKLF
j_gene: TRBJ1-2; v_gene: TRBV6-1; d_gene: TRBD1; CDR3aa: ASTGRSGGLGGYT
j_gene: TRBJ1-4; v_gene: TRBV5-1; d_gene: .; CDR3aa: ASSLGAPNEKLF
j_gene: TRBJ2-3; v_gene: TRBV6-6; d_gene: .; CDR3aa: ASSYLGESTDTQY
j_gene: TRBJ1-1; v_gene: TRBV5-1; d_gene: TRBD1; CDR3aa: ASSSQQGADTEAF
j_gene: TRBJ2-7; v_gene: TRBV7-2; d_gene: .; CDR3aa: ASTLSRGEYEQY
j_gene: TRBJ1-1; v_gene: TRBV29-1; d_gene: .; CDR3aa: SVDQGGLNTEAF
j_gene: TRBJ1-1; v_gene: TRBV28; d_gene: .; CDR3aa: ASSLIRRTEAF
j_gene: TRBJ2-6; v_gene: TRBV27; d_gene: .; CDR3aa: ASSLKASGANVLT
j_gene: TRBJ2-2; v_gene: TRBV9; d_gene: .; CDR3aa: ASSVVSANYTGELF
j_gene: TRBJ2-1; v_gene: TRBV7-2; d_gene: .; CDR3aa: ASSLWFRTSYNEQF
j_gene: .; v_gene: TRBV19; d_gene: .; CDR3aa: ASSTGDEQY
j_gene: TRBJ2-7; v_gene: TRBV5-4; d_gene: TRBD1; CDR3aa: ASSSYTGVRGYEQY
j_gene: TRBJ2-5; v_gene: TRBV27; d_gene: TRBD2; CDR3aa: ASSMLLPAGGIQETQY
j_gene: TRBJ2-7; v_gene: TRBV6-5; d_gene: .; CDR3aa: ASSKQSYEQY